The clone carrying this T cell receptor beta chain has a handful of counts. Its antigen is undetermined. TCRdb used MiXCR to reprocess the RT-PCR reads, holding one entry per CDR3 protein. The sample includes around 540,000 distinct CDR3 sequences, around 11% seen only once; the top ten take more than 8.5%. This sample stems from a study of response to subunit inactivated influenza vaccine. Study-level points and caveats: There was a suggestion from the authors that each seasonal influenza vaccination recruits few new T cells.

Trimming stripped 4 bases from V and 0 bases from J, with 13 bases between. The CDR3 has 16 residues. Germline V gene lookup returns CDR1 MNHEY and CDR2 SVGEGT. The origin of this receptor is a man aged 45-65 years who received an inactivated influenza vaccine. The sample in question was PBMCs from blood, obtained on the day of vaccination. The genes are TRBV6-2 or TRBV6-3 and TRBJ2-1, with D unclear. The CDR3 region has the DNA TGTGCCAGCAGTTTCAATACTCCTAGCTCCTACAATGAGCAGTTCTTC. Amino acids: CASSFNTPSSYNEQFF.